These 17 T cell receptor beta chains were sequenced from one sample in a study of blood T cell repertoires in COVID-19. Clones were read by immunoSEQ multiplex PCR, and TCRdb kept only the in-frame ones, dropping some. There are 100,000 to 150,000 clones in the sample; around 80% occur only once, and roughly 35% lies in the top ten. Sample: peripheral blood. Receptors originate from a man in his forties with active or convalescent COVID-19.

V gene TRBV6-1 combines with J gene TRBJ2-3, with D unclear. Germline V gene lookup returns CDR1 MNHNS and CDR2 SASEGT. This CDR3 spans 16 amino acids. Trimming cost V 2 bases and J 3 bases, with 15 bases left between them. The CDR3 loop is CASSERSRSDTDTQYF. The CDR3 nucleotides read TGTGCCAGCAGTGAACGTAGCCGATCTGATACAGATACGCAGTATTTT.

J is TRBJ2-3 and V is TRBV27, with D perhaps TRBD2 (5 bases). The V gene lost 9 bases and the J gene lost 0 bases, with 13 bases spanning the gap. The CDR3 is 14 residues long. Per the germline V gene, CDR1 is MNHEY and CDR2 is SMNVEV (reference sequence). For the CDR3, the DNA is TGTGCCAGAGCCTTAGCGAGTAGCACAGATACGCAGTATTTT. This translates into CARALASSTDTQYF.

This chain connects TRBV9 to TRBJ1-1; TRBD1 matches 12 bases. Losses at the gene ends were 3 bases for V and 1 base for J; bases not matched to a gene: 4. The germline CDR1 and CDR2 sequences are SGDLS and YYNGEE. CDR3 length: 16 amino acids. The CDR3 loop reads CASSARDRGPNTEAFF. The CDR3 DNA follows: TGTGCCAGCAGCGCCCGGGACAGGGGGCCGAACACTGAAGCTTTCTTT.

This chain links TRBV5-1 with TRBJ1-1; D is uncertain. Per germline, CDR1 SGHRS and CDR2 YFSETQ. Trimming removed 1 base at V and 1 base at J, with 5 bases between. The CDR3 runs 13 residues. In nucleotides, the CDR3 is TGCGCCAGCAGCTTGTACACGAACACTGAAGCTTTCTTT. It specifies CASSLYTNTEAFF.

The chain employs TRBV7-8 and TRBJ1-6; D is possibly TRBD1 (6 bases). Germline values: CDR1 SGHVS, CDR2 FQNEAQ. Trimming removed 5 bases from V and 7 bases from J, with 15 bases in between. The CDR3 is made up of 15 amino acids. CDR3 sequence reads: CASSAGDTINSPLHF. The CDR3 region has the DNA TGTGCCAGCAGCGCCGGGGACACCATAAATTCACCCCTCCACTTT.

The V call is TRBV2, the J call TRBJ1-6; no clear D. In germline, CDR1 is SNHLY, CDR2 FYNNEI. The CDR3 contains 15 residues. V was trimmed by 3 bases and J by 0 bases, leaving 6 bases between them. The DNA of the CDR3 is TGTGCCAGCAGTGAGGAGAGCTCCTATAATTCACCCCTCCACTTT. Translation: CASSEESSYNSPLHF. Drawing the rest from reference TRBV2 and TRBJ1-6, the complete variable domain is EPEVTQTPSHQVTQMGQEVILRCVPISNHLYFYWYRQILGQKVEFLVSFYNNEISEKSEIFDDQFSVERPDGSNFTLKIRSTKLEDSAMYFCASSEESSYNSPLHFGNGTRLTVT.

The gene calls are TRBV27 and TRBJ2-7; 8 bases agree with TRBD1. There are 16 residues in the CDR3. V trimming: 5 bases; J trimming: 3 bases; junction bases outside the gene matches: 12. Germline V CDR1 and CDR2: MNHEY, SMNVEV (reference sequence). CDR3 DNA sequence: TGTGCCAGCAGTCCTCCCGGACAGGGCACCTACTACGAGCAGTACTTC. It encodes CASSPPGQGTYYEQYF.

The chain recombines TRBV10-2 with TRBJ2-1; D possibly corresponds to TRBD2 (6 bases). This CDR3 contains 19 residues. The ends were cut back, 5 bases at V and 8 bases at J, with 31 bases in the middle. Germline values: CDR1 WSHSY, CDR2 SAAADI. Here the CDR3 reads CASSTRLNLETRRIYEQFF. DNA for the CDR3: TGCGCCAGCAGTACGCGACTAAACCTGGAGACTAGAAGGATCTATGAGCAGTTCTTC.

The chain employs TRBV5-6 and TRBJ2-2, with D perhaps TRBD2 (6 bases). The CDR3 contains 15 residues. CDR1 and CDR2 from the germline V gene are SGHDT and YYEEEE. Trimming removed 4 bases from V and 5 bases from J, with 15 bases in between. The CDR3 protein is CASSRWDLDTGELFF. The CDR3 region has the DNA TGTGCCAGCAGCCGGTGGGACTTAGATACCGGGGAGCTGTTTTTT. Complete variable domain (other parts from reference TRBV5-6 and TRBJ2-2): DAGVTQSPTHLIKTRGQQVTLRCSPKSGHDTVSWYQQALGQGPQFIFQYYEEEERQRGNFPDRFSGHQFPNYSSELNVNALLLGDSALYLCASSRWDLDTGELFFGEGSRLTVL.

V gene TRBV2 combines with J gene TRBJ1-5, with 7 nucleotides matching TRBD1. The CDR3 contains 15 residues. J lost 3 bases, V lost 1 base, and 3 bases had no gene match. Germline CDR1 and CDR2: SNHLY and FYNNEI. The CDR3: CASSEEGQNNQPQHF. CDR3 in DNA: TGTGCCAGCAGTGAAGAGGGACAGAACAATCAGCCCCAGCATTTT.

This clone was seen a few times. The chain carries TRBV10-1 and TRBJ2-1, with 7 bases matching TRBD2. J lost 0 bases, V lost 6 bases, and 5 bases had no gene match. Germline V lookup: CDR1 WNHNN, CDR2 SYGVQD (reference sequence). The CDR3 totals 15 residues. CDR3 bases: TGCGCCAGCAGACCTAGCGGAAACTCCTACAATGAGCAGTTCTTC. Its protein product is CASRPSGNSYNEQFF.

The rearrangement uses TRBV5-6 and TRBJ1-1, with 9 bases lining up with TRBD1. There are 16 residues in the CDR3. The germline CDR1 and CDR2 sequences are SGHDT and YYEEEE. V gave up 0 bases and J gave up 2 bases; unmatched junction bases: 5. The CDR3 region is CASSLGDRVGNTEAFF. The CDR3 nucleotides read TGTGCCAGCAGCTTGGGGGACAGGGTAGGAAACACTGAAGCTTTCTTT.

This chain connects TRBV30 to TRBJ1-2; maybe TRBD1 (6 bases). Germline lookup yields CDR1 GTSNPN and CDR2 SVGIG (reference sequence). V lost 6 bases to trimming and J lost 2 bases, with 10 bases between them. CDR3 length: 12 amino acids. The DNA for the CDR3 is TGTGCCTGTCAGACAGGAAACTATGGCTACACCTTC. It specifies CACQTGNYGYTF.

The chain employs TRBV4-1 and TRBJ1-4, with no clear D. V shed 1 base and J shed 5 bases, with 11 bases lying between them. The length of the CDR3 is 15 residues. The germline CDR1 and CDR2 sequences are MGHRA and YSYEKL. Here the CDR3 reads CASSQGPSINEKLFF. In DNA form, the CDR3 reads TGCGCCAGCAGCCAAGGACCTAGTATAAATGAAAAACTGTTTTTT.

The chain joins TRBV6-6 to TRBJ1-2; 9 bases align to TRBD1. V was clipped by 5 bases and J by 7 bases; unmatched bases: 14. Germline assignment: CDR1 MNHNY and CDR2 SVGAGI (reference sequence). CDR3 length equals 16 residues. The CDR3 nucleotides read TGTGCCAGCAGTCGAACGGGACAGGGCACTAGAGGTGGCTACACCTTC. As protein: CASSRTGQGTRGGYTF.

The genes are TRBV7-2 and TRBJ1-2; weak D call: TRBD1 (5 bases). The CDR3 runs to 12 residues. Germline CDR1 reads SGHTA; CDR2 reads FQGNSA. V lost 2 bases to trimming and J lost 8 bases, with 9 bases between them. CDR3 nucleotide sequence: TGTGCCAGCAGCTTATCAGGGAACGGCTACACCTTC. Encoded protein: CASSLSGNGYTF.

This clone was counted a few times. The rearrangement links TRBV24-1 to TRBJ1-2; 7 bases are shared with TRBD1. Germline V CDR1 and CDR2: KGHDR, SFDVKD. After removal of 7 bases from V and 8 bases from J, the junction contained 6 bases not matched to a gene. The CDR3 sequence is 12 residues long. The DNA of the CDR3 is TGTGCCACCAGCCGGGACAGCGTGGGCTACACCTTC. Translated: CATSRDSVGYTF.